The 5 T cell receptor beta chains listed next were all sequenced from one sample in a study of PD-1 blockade in classical Hodgkin lymphoma. Libraries were prepared by immunoSEQ multiplex PCR; TCRdb keeps only in-frame clonotypes and omits some of them. The sample consists of roughly 16,000 clones, roughly 90% of them appearing once. Time point given: newly diagnosed, previously untreated cHL patient sample. The study purified CD4+ T cells from thawed PBMCs using magnetic negative selection. Sequencing input: CD4+ T cells from blood. The receptors were gathered from a human donor with classical Hodgkin lymphoma.

This rearrangement joins TRBV10-1 to TRBJ2-3; the match to TRBD2 covers 7 bases. The V gene end was trimmed by 8 bases and the J gene end by 1 base; junction bases not matched to a gene: 3. The CDR3 covers 13 residues. Germline CDR1 WNHNN, CDR2 SYGVQD (reference sequence). The CDR3 sequence: CASGTSGTDTQYF. CDR3 DNA: TGCGCCAGCGGAACTAGCGGCACAGATACGCAGTATTTT.

The rearrangement joins TRBV19 to TRBJ2-3; 9 nucleotides align to TRBD1. CDR1 and CDR2 from the germline V gene are LNHDA and SQIVND (reference sequence). V dropped 7 bases and J dropped 6; count of bases not matched to a gene: 11. The CDR3 length is 15 residues. The CDR3 DNA follows: TGTGCCAGTACCGCCTGGGGGACAGGGTCGGATACGCAGTATTTT. Amino acids: CASTAWGTGSDTQYF.

The CDR3 reads CASSPRRFEPGQPQHF. The DNA for the CDR3 is TGTGCCAGCAGCCCTCGGCGCTTCGAGCCGGGCCAGCCCCAGCATTTT. This chain uses TRBV11-2 with TRBJ1-5; D call uncertain. The V and J ends lost 5 bases and 7 bases respectively, with 21 bases between them. This CDR3 spans 16 amino acids. CDR1 and CDR2 from the germline V gene are SGHAT and FQNNGV.

This rearrangement joins TRBV15 to TRBJ2-7, with D possibly TRBD2 on 6 matching bases. Germline V gives CDR1 LNHNV, CDR2 YYDKDF (reference sequence). V was clipped by 3 bases and J by 0 bases, with 9 bases between them. The CDR3 sequence is 14 residues long. The chain's CDR3 is CATSRGGLSYEQYF. CDR3 nucleotides: TGTGCCACCAGCAGGGGGGGACTCTCCTACGAGCAGTACTTC.

This rearrangement joins TRBV27 to TRBJ2-7; D remains unclear. Germline V CDR1 and CDR2: MNHEY, SMNVEV (reference sequence). Trimming left V 4 bases short and J 3 bases short, with 22 bases between. CDR3 length: 17 residues. DNA of the CDR3: TGTGCCAGCAGTTCGACCTTCCCCGTCGGCGGAGTCTACGAGCAGTACTTC. Translated: CASSSTFPVGGVYEQYF.